The entry that follows covers one TCR beta chain sequence. Its specificity is not known. Sequencing was performed with immunoSEQ multiplex PCR; in TCRdb, only in-frame clones are kept and a portion is missing. The table shows 55,000 to 80,000 clones, with under 98% occurring only once. This sample is drawn from a study of Tregs in tolerant kidney transplant recipients. Overall study results and limits: Tolerant patients' donor-specific Tregs expanded beyond overall Tregs, suggesting antigen-driven growth. Activated donor B cell expansion appeared to reveal the most relevant donor-specific TCRbeta repertoire. No direct test of biological reproducibility was done here.

Unstimulated regulatory T cells (CD4+CD25+CD127-), CD4+CD25- non-regulatory cells, CD4 and CD8 cells were FACS-sorted from thawed PBMCs. The material was Tregs from blood, obtained before the transplant. The TCR originated in a human donor who received a combined kidney and bone marrow transplant.

The CDR3 region is CASSSLDRGFYEQYF. The DNA for the CDR3 is TGTGCCAGCAGCTCCTTGGACAGGGGCTTCTACGAGCAGTACTTC. The chain is built from TRBV5-6 and TRBJ2-7; TRBD1 matches at 9 bases. Trimming removed 3 bases from V and 3 bases from J; junction bases left unmatched: 7. The CDR3 length is 15 residues. Germline values: CDR1 SGHDT, CDR2 YYEEEE.